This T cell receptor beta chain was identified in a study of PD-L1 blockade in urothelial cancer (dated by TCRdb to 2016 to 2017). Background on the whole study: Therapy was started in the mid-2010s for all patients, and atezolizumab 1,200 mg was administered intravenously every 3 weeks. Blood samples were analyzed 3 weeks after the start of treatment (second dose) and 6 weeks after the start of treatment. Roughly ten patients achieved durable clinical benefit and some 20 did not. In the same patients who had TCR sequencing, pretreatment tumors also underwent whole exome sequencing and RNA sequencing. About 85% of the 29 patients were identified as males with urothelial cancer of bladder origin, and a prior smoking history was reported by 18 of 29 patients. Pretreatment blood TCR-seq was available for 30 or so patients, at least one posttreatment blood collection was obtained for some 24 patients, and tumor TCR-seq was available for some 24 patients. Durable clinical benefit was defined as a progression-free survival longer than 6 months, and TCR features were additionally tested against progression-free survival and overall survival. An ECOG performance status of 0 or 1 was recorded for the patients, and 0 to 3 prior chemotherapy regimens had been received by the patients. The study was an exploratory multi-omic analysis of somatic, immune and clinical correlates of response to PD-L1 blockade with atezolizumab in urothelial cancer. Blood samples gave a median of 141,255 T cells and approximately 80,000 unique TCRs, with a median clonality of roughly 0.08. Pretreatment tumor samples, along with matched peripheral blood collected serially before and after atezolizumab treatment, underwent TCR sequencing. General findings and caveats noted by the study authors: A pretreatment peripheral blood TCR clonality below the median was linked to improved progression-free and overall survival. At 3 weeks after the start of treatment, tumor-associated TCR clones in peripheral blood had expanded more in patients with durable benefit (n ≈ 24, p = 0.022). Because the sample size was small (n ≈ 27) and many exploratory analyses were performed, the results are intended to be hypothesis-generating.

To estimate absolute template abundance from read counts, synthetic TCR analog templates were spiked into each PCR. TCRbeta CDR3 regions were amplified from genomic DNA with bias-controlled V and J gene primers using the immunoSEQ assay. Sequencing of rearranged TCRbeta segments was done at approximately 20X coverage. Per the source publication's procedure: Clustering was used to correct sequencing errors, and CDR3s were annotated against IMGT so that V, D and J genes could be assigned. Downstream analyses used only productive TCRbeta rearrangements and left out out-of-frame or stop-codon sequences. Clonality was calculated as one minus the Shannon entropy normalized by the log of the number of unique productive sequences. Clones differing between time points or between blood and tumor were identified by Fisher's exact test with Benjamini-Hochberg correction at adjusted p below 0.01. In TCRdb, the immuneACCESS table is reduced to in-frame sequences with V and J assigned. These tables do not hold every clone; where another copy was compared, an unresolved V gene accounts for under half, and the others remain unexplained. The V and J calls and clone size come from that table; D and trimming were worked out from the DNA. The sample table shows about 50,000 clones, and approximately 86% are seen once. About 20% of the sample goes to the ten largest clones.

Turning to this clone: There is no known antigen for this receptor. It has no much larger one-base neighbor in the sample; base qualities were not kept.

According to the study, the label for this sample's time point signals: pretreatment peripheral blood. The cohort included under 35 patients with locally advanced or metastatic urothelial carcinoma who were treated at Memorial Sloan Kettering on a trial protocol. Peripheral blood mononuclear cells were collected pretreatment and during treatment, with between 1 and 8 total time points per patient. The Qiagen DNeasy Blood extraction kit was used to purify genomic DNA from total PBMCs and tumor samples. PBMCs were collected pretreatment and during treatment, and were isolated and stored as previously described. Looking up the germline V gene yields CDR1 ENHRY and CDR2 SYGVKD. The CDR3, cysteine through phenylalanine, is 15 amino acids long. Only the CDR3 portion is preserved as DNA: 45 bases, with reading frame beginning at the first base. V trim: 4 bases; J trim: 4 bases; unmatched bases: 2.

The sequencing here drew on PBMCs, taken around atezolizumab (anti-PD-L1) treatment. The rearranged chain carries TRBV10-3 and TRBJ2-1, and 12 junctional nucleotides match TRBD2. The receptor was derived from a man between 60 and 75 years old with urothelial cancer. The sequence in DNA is TGTGCCATCAGTGGACTAGCGGGAGCGTACAATGAGCAGTTCTTC. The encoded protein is CAISGLAGAYNEQFF.